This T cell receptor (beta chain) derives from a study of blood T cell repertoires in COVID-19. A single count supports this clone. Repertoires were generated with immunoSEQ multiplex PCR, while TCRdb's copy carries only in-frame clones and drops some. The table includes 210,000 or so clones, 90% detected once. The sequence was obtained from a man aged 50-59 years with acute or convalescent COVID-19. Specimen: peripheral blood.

The CDR3 DNA reads TGTGCCAGCTCACCATCAGGGGAGATGTGGTCCAAAAACATTCAGTACTTC. This codes for CASSPSGEMWSKNIQYF. The genes are TRBV18 and TRBJ2-4, with a tentative D call TRBD1 (6 bases). The germline gives CDR1 KGHSH, CDR2 LQKENI. The length of the CDR3 is 17 residues. V lost 2 bases and J lost 2, with 16 bases in between.